This T cell receptor beta chain was sequenced during a study of blood T cells in healthy people across ages. V was cut by 1 base and J by 6 bases, with 10 bases left in between. This CDR3 has 14 residues. Germline CDR1 KGHSH, CDR2 LQKENI. Through a sample-barcoded 5' primer and a J-beta primer mix, a second PCR was run for roughly 6 to 12 cycles. TCRdb re-derived calls from the 5' RACE reads in MiXCR, one entry per CDR3 protein. This sample has about 930,000 distinct CDR3 sequences, with almost 30% found just once. This clonotype was seen more than once but under ten times. This sample was shared with a second study, whose subject was T cells of mothers and their children. That work contributes: A few healthy Caucasian mothers gave samples, and so did their six children. Relative to unrelated pairs, biologically related mother-child dyads exhibited marginally greater, non-significant overlap.

Input material: blood. This receptor was identified in a middle-aged woman in good health. The chain carries TRBV18 and TRBJ2-1, with D possibly matching TRBD2 (5 bases). CDR3 in amino acids: CASSPRDGVNEQFF. DNA of the CDR3: TGTGCCAGCTCACCACGTGACGGGGTCAATGAGCAGTTCTTC.